Given below is one T cell receptor (beta chain) in context. What it recognizes is unknown. V was shortened by 3 bases and J by 1 base, with 15 bases between the two germline ends. CDR1 is SGHTA, CDR2 FQGNSA, per germline. The CDR3 covers 16 residues. These data originate in a study of Ad26.COV2.S vaccination and SARS-CoV-2 variants. Study-level information: Ad26.COV2.S shots went into the muscle once or twice, 56 days apart.

TCRdb's copy holds only in-frame clones and misses some; the assay was immunoSEQ multiplex PCR. The sample contains about 680,000 clones, roughly 90% of which appear only once. Treatment denoted: around 19 received Ad26.COV2.S at low or high dose, single or two shots; a few received placebo; per-sample allocation not given. The samples were gathered on day 63 after the first injection of vaccine or placebo. Notes on the study in general: There was reportedly substantial breadth in spike-specific CD8+ and CD4+ T cell responses after vaccination. From the TCR breadth and depth analyses, total T cell responses may have been underestimated. Vaccine recipients and placebo recipients showed similar non-spike TCR breadth.

This sequence originates from a person between 18 and 65 years old who received the Ad26.COV2.S COVID-19 vaccine or a placebo. V is TRBV7-2 and J is TRBJ1-1; D remains unclear. The sequencing here drew on peripheral blood, taken in a trial of Ad26.COV2.S vaccine versus placebo. The CDR3 DNA is TGTGCCAGCAGCTTTGACTCGCGGGTTTGGAACACTGAAGCTTTCTTT. This translates into CASSFDSRVWNTEAFF.